This T cell receptor (beta chain) was captured by sequencing in a study of cytomegalovirus exposure and HLA in healthy donors. Use of 60 Vbeta and 13 Jbeta primers characterized the PCR. As originally analysed: Around 10 million of the approximately 80 million unique TCR beta chains counted in a later analysis were shared. Profiling relied on immunoSEQ multiplex PCR, and the TCRdb table lists in-frame clones only, not all of them. V and J calls and clone size follow that table, whereas D and trimming were derived from the DNA. Of 100,000 to 120,000 clones listed, around 80% were seen once; the top ten hold 2.5% to 3%. Material for sequencing was PBMCs. The sequence came from a woman aged 55-70 years in good health and CMV-seropositive.

CDR3 sequence (DNA): TGCAGCGTGGGAGGGCGGTCGGTCAATGAGCAGTTCTTC. It codes for CSVGGRSVNEQFF. J is TRBJ2-1 and V is TRBV29-1; 7 nucleotides line up with TRBD2. V lost 6 bases to trimming and J lost 6 bases; unmatched junction nucleotides: 8. The CDR3 sequence is 13 residues long. The germline CDR1 and CDR2 sequences are SQVTM and ANQGSEA.